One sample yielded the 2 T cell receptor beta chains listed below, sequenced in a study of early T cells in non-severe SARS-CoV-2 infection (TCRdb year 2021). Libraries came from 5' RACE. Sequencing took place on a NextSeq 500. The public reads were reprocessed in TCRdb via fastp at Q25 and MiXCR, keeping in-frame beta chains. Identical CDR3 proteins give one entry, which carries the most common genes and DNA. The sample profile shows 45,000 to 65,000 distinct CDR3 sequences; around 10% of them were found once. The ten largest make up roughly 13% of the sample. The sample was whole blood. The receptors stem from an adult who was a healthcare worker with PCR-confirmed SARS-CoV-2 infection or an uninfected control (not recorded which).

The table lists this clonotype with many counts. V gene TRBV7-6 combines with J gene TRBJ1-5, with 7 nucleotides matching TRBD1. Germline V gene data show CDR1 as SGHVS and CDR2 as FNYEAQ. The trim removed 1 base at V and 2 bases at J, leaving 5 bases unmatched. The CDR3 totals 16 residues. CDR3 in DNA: TGTGCCAGCAGCTTAGAGTCGACAGGGCGCAATCAGCCCCAGCATTTT. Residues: CASSLESTGRNQPQHF.

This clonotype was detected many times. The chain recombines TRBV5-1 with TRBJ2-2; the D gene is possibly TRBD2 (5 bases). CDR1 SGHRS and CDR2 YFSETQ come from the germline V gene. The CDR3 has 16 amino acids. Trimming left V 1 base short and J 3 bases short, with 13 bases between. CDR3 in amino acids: CASSLLGQRDTGELFF. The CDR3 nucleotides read TGCGCCAGCAGCTTGTTGGGCCAGAGGGACACCGGGGAGCTGTTTTTT.